The 16 T cell receptor beta chains below all came from one sample that was sequenced in a study of blood T cells in healthy people across ages. A second PCR, run for about 7 to 11 cycles, used a sample-barcoded 5' primer plus a J-beta primer mix. TCRdb re-called the 5' RACE reads with MiXCR, one entry per CDR3 protein. The table has roughly 1.7 million distinct CDR3 sequences, almost 35% seen once. Sequencing was performed on blood. All receptors derive from a woman in her twenties or thirties in good health.

The genes are TRBV7-9 and TRBJ2-5, with D maybe TRBD2 (6 bases). Germline loops: CDR1 SEHNR, CDR2 FQNEAQ (reference sequence). The CDR3 runs 15 residues. V was shortened by 1 base and J by 13 bases, with 22 bases between the two germline ends. CDR3 nucleotide sequence: TGTGCCAGCAGCTTAGTCGGGTCGGGAGTGGTTGGGCGGTACTTC. Protein: CASSLVGSGVVGRYF.

This clonotype was seen a few times. V is TRBV5-1 and J is TRBJ2-7, with TRBD1 matching over 9 bases. The CDR3 is 15 residues long. Germline lookup yields CDR1 SGHRS and CDR2 YFSETQ. Losses at the gene ends were 4 bases for V and 3 bases for J; bases not matched to a gene: 8. Here the CDR3 DNA reads TGCGCCAGCAGCGGGACAGGGAACGGGGTCTACGAGCAGTACTTC. This encodes CASSGTGNGVYEQYF.

The V gene is TRBV6-1, the J gene TRBJ2-7; D perhaps matches TRBD1 (6 bases). V was cut by 6 bases and J by 5 bases, with 11 bases left in between. The germline gives CDR1 MNHNS, CDR2 SASEGT. CDR3 length: 12 residues. Here the CDR3 reads CASRGDIDEQYF. CDR3 DNA: TGTGCCAGCAGGGGGGACATTGACGAGCAGTACTTC.

Notes on this clonotype: Its ends do not fully match the called genes, so a read error is possible. V gene TRBV7-2 combines with J gene TRBJ2-3; tentatively, D is TRBD2 (6 bases). The CDR3 has 15 amino acids. CDR1 and CDR2 (germline): SGHTA, FQGNSA. The CDR3: CAGSLAGGGTDTQYF. The CDR3 nucleotides read TGTGCCGGCAGCTTAGCCGGCGGGGGCACAGATACGCAGTATTTT.

This clonotype was recorded once. V usage is TRBV6-1 and J usage is TRBJ2-5; D perhaps matches TRBD2 (6 bases). This CDR3 contains 14 residues. Germline V gene lookup returns CDR1 MNHNS and CDR2 SASEGT. Trimming cost V 4 bases and J 11 bases, with 20 bases left between them. The CDR3 loop is CASSGDWTGEKQYF. DNA of the CDR3: TGTGCCAGCAGTGGTGACTGGACGGGGGAGAAGCAGTACTTC.

This clonotype occurred a few times. The V and J genes are TRBV4-1 and TRBJ1-2; unclear D gene. The CDR3 consists of 16 residues. V lost 4 bases to trimming and J lost 0 bases, with 15 bases between them. Germline V lookup: CDR1 MGHRA, CDR2 YSYEKL. This CDR3 reads CASSPLGALANYGYTF. DNA for the CDR3: TGCGCCAGCAGCCCCCTCGGCGCGTTAGCTAACTATGGCTACACCTTC.

This clonotype has a handful of counts. V gene TRBV20-1 combines with J gene TRBJ2-1; TRBD2 matches at 7 bases. The trim removed 8 bases at V and 6 bases at J, leaving 7 bases unmatched. Looked up from germline, CDR1 is DFQATT and CDR2 is SNEGSKA (reference sequence). The CDR3 is 12 residues long. The CDR3 DNA sequence: TGCAGTCCCCGAGGCGGGGGCAATGAGCAGTTCTTC. This encodes CSPRGGGNEQFF.

The V and J genes are TRBV12-3 or TRBV12-4 and TRBJ1-1; D ambiguous. V was clipped by 4 bases and J by 4 bases, with 13 bases between them. The CDR3 extends over 14 amino acids. CDR3 in amino acids: CASSSSGLGTEAFF. For the CDR3, the DNA is TGTGCCAGCAGTTCCTCGGGTTTGGGCACTGAAGCTTTCTTT.

This chain connects TRBV11-2 to TRBJ2-2; 8 bases are shared with TRBD2. The trim removed 3 bases at V and 7 bases at J, leaving 4 bases unmatched. The CDR3 spans 14 residues. Germline V gene data show CDR1 as SGHAT and CDR2 as FQNNGV. CDR3 sequence: CASSFSGGNGELFF. CDR3 coding DNA: TGTGCCAGCAGCTTCAGCGGGGGTAACGGGGAGCTGTTTTTT.

This chain connects TRBV7-2 to TRBJ2-3; 9 bases are a match to TRBD2. CDR3 length: 16 amino acids. V was clipped by 1 base and J by 8 bases; unmatched bases: 10. The germline V gene has CDR1 SGHTA and CDR2 FQGNSA. Written as DNA, the CDR3 is TGTGCCAGCAGCTTAGTAGTAGCGGGAGTGGCAGGTACGCAGTATTTT. This codes for CASSLVVAGVAGTQYF. Using reference TRBV7-2 and TRBJ2-3 for the parts outside the CDR3, the full variable domain is GAGVSQSPSNKVTEKGKDVELRCDPISGHTALYWYRQSLGQGLEFLIYFQGNSAPDKSGLPSDRFSAERTGGSVSTLTIQRTQQEDSAVYLCASSLVVAGVAGTQYFGPGTRLTVL.

V gene TRBV28 combines with J gene TRBJ2-7; the D gene is possibly TRBD2 (6 bases). The germline V and J ends were trimmed by 5 bases and 0 bases, with 14 bases remaining between them. The V gene's germline CDR1 is MDHEN and CDR2 SYDVKM. The CDR3 has 15 amino acids. The CDR3 protein is CASSPIAAHSYEQYF. The CDR3 DNA sequence: TGTGCCAGCAGTCCAATAGCGGCCCACTCCTACGAGCAGTACTTC.

The chain couples TRBV5-1 to TRBJ2-1; the D is unclear. Per germline, CDR1 SGHRS and CDR2 YFSETQ. The CDR3 sequence is 14 residues long. V was pared by 4 bases and J by 7 bases, with 15 bases between. CDR3 DNA: TGCGCCAGCAGCGATGGACCAGACGGTAATGAGCAGTTCTTC. It is translated as CASSDGPDGNEQFF.

On this clonotype: The junction departs from germline at one end; a sequencing error may be responsible. The chain joins TRBV4-1 to TRBJ1-1, with unresolved D. The CDR3 sequence is 13 residues long. Germline V gene sequence: CDR1 MGHRA, CDR2 YSYEKL. The CDR3 DNA sequence: TGCGCCAGCAGCCCCAACCTGGTCACTGAAACTTTCTTT. Amino acids: CASSPNLVTETFF.

The CDR3 DNA sequence: TGCAGTGCTAGAGATACTAGCGGGAGGGCCGATGGAAACGAGCAGTACTTC. It specifies CSARDTSGRADGNEQYF. The chain is built from TRBV20-1 and TRBJ2-7; 13 nucleotides match TRBD2. V shed 0 bases, J shed 5 bases, and the junction held 10 bases outside the gene matches. The length of the CDR3 is 17 residues. In germline, CDR1 is DFQATT, CDR2 SNEGSKA (reference sequence).

This clonotype has only a few counts. CDR3 in DNA: TGCGCCAGCAGCACCGAGGGCAGGGAACGGGCTTTCTTT. It yields the protein CASSTEGRERAFF. The chain couples TRBV5-1 to TRBJ1-1; TRBD1 is a possible D gene (5 bases). V was shortened by 4 bases and J by 11 bases, with 18 bases between the two germline ends. Germline values: CDR1 SGHRS, CDR2 YFSETQ. The CDR3 covers 13 residues.

Only a few counts were recorded for this clonotype. The chain employs TRBV20-1 and TRBJ2-7; TRBD2 might be the D (6 bases). CDR1 is DFQATT, CDR2 SNEGSKA, per germline (reference sequence). V lost 3 bases, J lost 1 base, and 19 bases lay in between. The length of the CDR3 is 16 residues. The CDR3 here is CSASPPGGRGSYEQYF. The CDR3 DNA reads TGCAGTGCTAGCCCTCCCGGTGGTCGGGGGTCCTACGAGCAGTACTTC.